This TCR beta chain was recorded in a study of high-grade serous ovarian cancer treatment subgroups. Tumor tissue was taken before any definitive surgery or chemotherapy was given. Germline-derived CDR1 and CDR2 are LNHNV and YYDKDF (reference sequence). The ends lost 5 bases at V and 7 bases at J; junction bases unmatched: 9. This CDR3 spans 15 amino acids. The assay was immunoSEQ multiplex PCR, and TCRdb's table has in-frame clones only and misses some. The sample yields more than 2,000 clones, around three quarters seen once. This chain links TRBV15 with TRBJ1-3; 9 bases map to TRBD1. The TCR comes from a human donor with high-grade serous ovarian cancer. Sample: tumor tissue. The CDR3 sequence is CATSGGTGMGNTIYF. In DNA, the CDR3 is TGTGCCACCAGCGGAGGGACAGGGATGGGGAACACCATATATTTT.